This entry concerns a single T cell receptor (beta chain). The antigen is unknown. The sample is drawn from a study of shared clonotypes between healthy human individuals. Whole-study findings and limits: Donor scarcity curtailed the genetic and exposure-history diversity represented herein. In contrast to clonotypes shared by all four donors, non-shared clonotypes had lower generation probabilities.

CD45RO-negative, CCR7-selected cells formed the naive CD8 fraction, which excluded terminally differentiated effector memory CD45RA+ cells. The CDR3 consists of 14 residues. The V and J ends lost 7 bases and 3 bases, in that order; junction bases with no gene match: 6. Germline CDR1 reads SEHNR; CDR2 reads FQNEAQ (reference sequence). The study ran the assay at deep level. TCRdb keeps only in-frame clones here, not all; method: immunoSEQ multiplex PCR. This sample has some 800,000 clones; almost 95% occur once, and the top ten carry around 24%. The sequence came from a man under 40 in good health. The specimen was naive CD8+ T cells sorted from blood. The chain couples TRBV7-9 to TRBJ2-7; 10 nucleotides line up with TRBD2. The CDR3 bases are TGTGCCAGCACTACAGGACTAGCGGACTACGAGCAGTACTTC. Translation: CASTTGLADYEQYF.